This passage covers 7 T cell receptor beta chains from one sample sequenced in a study of T-cell memory formation after mild COVID-19. Using its own MiXCR run on the 5' RACE reads, TCRdb lists one record per CDR3 protein. The sample lists 340,000 or so distinct CDR3 sequences, about an eighth occurring once. Sequenced input: PBMCs or a T cell subset sorted from them (not recorded which). The receptors derive from a man younger than 30 who had mild COVID-19 (a few samples of this study predate the infection). Cell type and time point are not known.

There are a few counts of this clonotype. The chain carries TRBV6-5 and TRBJ1-1; a weak D match, TRBD1 (6 bases). Germline values: CDR1 MNHEY, CDR2 SVGAGI. The CDR3 is made up of 16 amino acids. The V end was cut by 0 bases, the J end by 5 bases, with 16 bases between. The DNA for the CDR3 is TGTGCCAGCAGTTACTCGGGACTCCAGGGGAGAACTGAAGCTTTCTTT. Translation: CASSYSGLQGRTEAFF.

The sample holds a few counts of this clonotype. V gene TRBV29-1 combines with J gene TRBJ2-1; TRBD2 matches 13 bases. The V gene's germline CDR1 is SQVTM and CDR2 ANQGSEA. J was trimmed by 4 bases and V by 7 bases; bases with no gene match: 10. The CDR3 covers 16 residues. The CDR3 nucleotides are TGCAGCGGAACTAGCGGGGGGGCGGAATCGTACAATGAGCAGTTCTTC. Protein: CSGTSGGAESYNEQFF.

The chain uses TRBV4-1 and TRBJ2-1, with D possibly being TRBD1 or TRBD2 (6 bases each). The CDR3 length is 15 residues. The germline V gene encodes CDR1 MGHRA and CDR2 YSYEKL. Trimming took off 1 base at V and 6 bases at J, with 13 bases between the two ends. CDR3 nucleotide sequence: TGCGCCAGCAGCCAAGGTGGGGGGCAATTCAATGAGCAGTTCTTC. Its protein is CASSQGGGQFNEQFF.

The chain carries TRBV12-3 or TRBV12-4 and TRBJ1-6; D call uncertain. V lost 1 base, J lost 0 bases, and 7 bases lay in between. The CDR3 consists of 16 residues. CDR3 in amino acids: CASSLGGFSYNSPLHF. The CDR3, as DNA: TGTGCCAGCAGTTTAGGGGGATTCTCCTATAATTCACCCCTCCACTTT.

This clonotype was detected a few times. The chain recombines TRBV6-2 or TRBV6-3 with TRBJ2-5; no clear D. Deletions cut 7 bases from V and 5 bases from J, with 8 bases between. This CDR3 region has 11 residues. CDR1 MNHEY and CDR2 SVGEGT come from the germline V gene. The CDR3 DNA is TGTGCCAGCACCTCGTTGGAGACCCAGTACTTC. Translated, it gives CASTSLETQYF.

This clonotype was picked up a small number of times. The chain carries TRBV12-3 or TRBV12-4 and TRBJ1-2; D remains ambiguous. Trimming removed 8 bases at V and 4 bases at J, with 14 bases between. The CDR3 is made up of 13 amino acids. CDR3 sequence reads: CASGPSHSYGYTF. CDR3 bases: TGTGCCAGCGGACCCAGTCACAGCTATGGCTACACCTTC.

The chain couples TRBV20-1 to TRBJ1-1, with 8 bases matching TRBD1. V gave up 4 bases and J gave up 4 bases; unmatched junction bases: 8. The CDR3 covers 14 residues. Germline CDR1 DFQATT, CDR2 SNEGSKA (reference sequence). CDR3 in DNA: TGCAGTGCTACCGGACAGGGTTGGGGCACTGAAGCTTTCTTT. This codes for CSATGQGWGTEAFF.